This TCR beta chain was sequenced for a study of response to subunit inactivated influenza vaccine. Study outcomes and limitations: There was a suggestion from the authors that each seasonal influenza vaccination recruits few new T cells.

This clonotype has a count of ten or more. Antigen specificity is unknown. V lost 3 bases to trimming and J lost 8 bases, with 9 bases between them. The germline V gene has CDR1 SGHRS and CDR2 YFSETQ. The CDR3 has 12 residues. One entry per CDR3 protein, called by TCRdb with MiXCR from the RT-PCR reads. Found here are hundreds of thousands of distinct CDR3 sequences, 15% to 20% of them singletons; the top ten hold about 11%. The source was PBMCs from blood, collected 5 days after vaccination. The TCR sequence derives from a man aged 50 or older who received an inactivated influenza vaccine. This sequence joins TRBV5-1 and TRBJ2-1; the D gene is possibly TRBD1 (7 bases). Here the CDR3 DNA reads TGCGCCAGCAGCTCAGGGGGGCATGAGCAGTTCTTC. It codes for CASSSGGHEQFF.